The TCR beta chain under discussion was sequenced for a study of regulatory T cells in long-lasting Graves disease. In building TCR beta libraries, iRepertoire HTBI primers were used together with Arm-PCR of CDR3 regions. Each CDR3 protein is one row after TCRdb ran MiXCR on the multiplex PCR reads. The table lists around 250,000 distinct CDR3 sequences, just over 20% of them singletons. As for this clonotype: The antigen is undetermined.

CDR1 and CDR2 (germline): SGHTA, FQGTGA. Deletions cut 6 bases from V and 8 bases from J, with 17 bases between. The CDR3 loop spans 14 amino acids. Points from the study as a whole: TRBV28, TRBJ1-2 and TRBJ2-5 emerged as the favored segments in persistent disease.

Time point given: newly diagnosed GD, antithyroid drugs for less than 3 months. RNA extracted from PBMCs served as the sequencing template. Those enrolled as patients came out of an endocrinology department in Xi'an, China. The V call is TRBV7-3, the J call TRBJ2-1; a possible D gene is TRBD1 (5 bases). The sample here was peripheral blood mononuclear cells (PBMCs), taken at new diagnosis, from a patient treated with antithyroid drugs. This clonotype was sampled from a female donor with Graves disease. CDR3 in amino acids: CASSSSGPRDEQFF. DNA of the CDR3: TGTGCCAGCAGTTCATCAGGGCCCCGAGATGAGCAGTTCTTC.